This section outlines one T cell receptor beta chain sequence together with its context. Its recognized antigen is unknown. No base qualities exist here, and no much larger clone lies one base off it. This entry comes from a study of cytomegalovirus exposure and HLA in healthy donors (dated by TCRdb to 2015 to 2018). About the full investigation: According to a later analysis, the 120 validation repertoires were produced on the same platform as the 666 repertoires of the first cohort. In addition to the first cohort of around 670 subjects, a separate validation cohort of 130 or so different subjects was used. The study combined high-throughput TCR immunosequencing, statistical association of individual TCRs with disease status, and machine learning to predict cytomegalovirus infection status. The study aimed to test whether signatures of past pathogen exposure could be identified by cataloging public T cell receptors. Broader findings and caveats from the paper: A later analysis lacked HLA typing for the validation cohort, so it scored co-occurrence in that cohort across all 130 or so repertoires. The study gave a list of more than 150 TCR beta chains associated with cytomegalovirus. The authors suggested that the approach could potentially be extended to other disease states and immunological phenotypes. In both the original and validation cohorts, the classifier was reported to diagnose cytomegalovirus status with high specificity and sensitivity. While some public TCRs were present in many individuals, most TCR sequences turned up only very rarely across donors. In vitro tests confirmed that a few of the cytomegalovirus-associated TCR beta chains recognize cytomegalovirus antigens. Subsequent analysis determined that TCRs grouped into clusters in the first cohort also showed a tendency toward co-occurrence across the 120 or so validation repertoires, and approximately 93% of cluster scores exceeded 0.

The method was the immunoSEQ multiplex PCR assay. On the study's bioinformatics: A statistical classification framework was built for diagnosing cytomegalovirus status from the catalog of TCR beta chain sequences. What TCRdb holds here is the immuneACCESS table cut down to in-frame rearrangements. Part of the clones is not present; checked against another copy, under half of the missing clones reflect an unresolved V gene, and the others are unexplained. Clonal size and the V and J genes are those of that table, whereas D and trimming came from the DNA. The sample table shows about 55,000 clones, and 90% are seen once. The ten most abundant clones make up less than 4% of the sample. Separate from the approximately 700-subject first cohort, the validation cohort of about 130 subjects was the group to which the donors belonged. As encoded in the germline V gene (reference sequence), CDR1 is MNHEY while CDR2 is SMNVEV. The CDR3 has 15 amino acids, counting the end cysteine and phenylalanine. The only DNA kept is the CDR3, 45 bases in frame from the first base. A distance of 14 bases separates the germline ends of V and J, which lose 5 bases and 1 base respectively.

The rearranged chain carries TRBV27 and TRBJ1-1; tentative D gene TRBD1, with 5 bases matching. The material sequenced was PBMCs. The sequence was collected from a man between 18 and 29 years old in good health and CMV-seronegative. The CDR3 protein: CASSIPGLKNTEAFF. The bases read TGTGCCAGCAGTATACCGGGACTCAAGAACACTGAAGCTTTCTTT.